These 7 T cell receptor beta chains came from one sample sequenced in a study of control samples from healthy donors and cancer patients. TCRdb's copy holds only in-frame clones and misses some; the assay was immunoSEQ multiplex PCR. The repertoire consists of about 180,000 clones, with approximately 94% occurring once and the leading ten covering 1.4%. The specimen sequenced was blood. The source of these receptors is a man aged 30-40 years in good health.

The V gene is TRBV27, the J gene TRBJ2-7, with 8 nucleotides matching TRBD2. The germline V gene has CDR1 MNHEY and CDR2 SMNVEV (reference sequence). V gave up 2 bases and J gave up 5 bases; unmatched junction bases: 8. The CDR3 extends over 15 amino acids. In DNA form, the CDR3 reads TGTGCCAGCAGTTTAGCGGCTAGCGGGTTCGACGAGCAGTACTTC. Translated: CASSLAASGFDEQYF.

This chain uses TRBV9 with TRBJ1-2; D is perhaps TRBD1 (6 bases). Germline V gives CDR1 SGDLS, CDR2 YYNGEE. V was cut by 3 bases and J by 4 bases, with 19 bases left in between. This CDR3 has 16 residues. CDR3 DNA sequence: TGTGCCAGCAGCGGAGGAGAGGGGGGGGTCCTCTATGGCTACACCTTC. Its translation: CASSGGEGGVLYGYTF.

The rearrangement joins TRBV12-3 or TRBV12-4 to TRBJ2-1, with D perhaps matching TRBD1 (5 bases). This CDR3 has 13 amino acids. Between the trimmed V and J ends, which lost 7 bases and 7 bases, there was a span of 14 bases. DNA of the CDR3: TGTGCCAGCACCTCTCTCTCAGGGAATGAGCAGTTCTTC. This encodes CASTSLSGNEQFF.

This chain joins TRBV9 and TRBJ2-3; possibly TRBD1 or TRBD2 for D (5 bases each). V gave up 0 bases and J gave up 14 bases, with 22 bases separating them. The CDR3 contains 15 residues. Germline V gives CDR1 SGDLS, CDR2 YYNGEE. In nucleotides, the CDR3 is TGTGCCAGCAGCGTAGACGTCCAGGGACCCCCCGTCCCGTATTTT. It is translated as CASSVDVQGPPVPYF.

The V and J genes are TRBV4-3 and TRBJ1-1; D is undetermined. Germline V gene sequence: CDR1 LGHNA, CDR2 YSLEER. The CDR3 runs to 16 residues. V gave up 0 bases and J gave up 0 bases, with 11 bases separating them. In DNA form, the CDR3 reads TGCGCCAGCAGCCAAGATCCGGGAGAGATGAACACTGAAGCTTTCTTT. It yields the protein CASSQDPGEMNTEAFF.

V gene TRBV13 combines with J gene TRBJ2-3; tentatively, D is TRBD2 (6 bases). Trimming left V 1 base short and J 8 bases short, with 13 bases between. The germline V gene encodes CDR1 PRHDT and CDR2 FYEKMQ (reference sequence). The CDR3 has 14 residues. The CDR3 DNA reads as TGTGCCAGCAGCTTAGTGGGGGGTGCAGGTACGCAGTATTTT. Its protein product is CASSLVGGAGTQYF.

CDR3 coding DNA: TGTGCCAGCAGTGAATTACAGGGGGCGCGCTATGGCTACACCTTC. Translating gives CASSELQGARYGYTF. This rearrangement joins TRBV2 to TRBJ1-2; 9 bases are shared with TRBD1. CDR1 and CDR2 (germline): SNHLY, FYNNEI. The J segment lost 4 bases and the V segment lost 2 bases, leaving 5 bases of the junction unmatched. The CDR3 runs 15 residues.